These T cell receptor beta chains were read from a single sample in a study of blood T cell repertoires in COVID-19. This table comes from immunoSEQ multiplex PCR, and its TCRdb copy is limited to in-frame clones, with some not included. The sample includes approximately 110,000 clones, 81% of them seen just once. Sequenced sample: peripheral blood. The receptor source for this set is a man at least 80 years old with acute or convalescent COVID-19. CDR3s include the opening cysteine and the closing phenylalanine or tryptophan. Each record gives: CDR3 DNA, CDR3 protein, J gene, D gene, clone size, V gene. The D gene is left open where the match is weak. The listing skips clone size in some rows; elsewhere it reads once, few, many or a size class.

DNA: TGTGCCAGTAGTTTTTCCGACATGGTCTCCTACAATGAGCAGTTCTTC
CDR3: CASSFSDMVSYNEQFF
J: TRBJ2-1
D: NA
size: NA
V: TRBV19

DNA: TGTGCCAGCAGTACGCAAGGGAGGCTTCTCTATGGCTACACCTTC
CDR3: CASSTQGRLLYGYTF
J: TRBJ1-2
D: NA
size: NA
V: TRBV6-5

DNA: TGTGCCAGCTCACCGGGGCAAGGGGACGAGCAGTACTTC
CDR3: CASSPGQGDEQYF
J: TRBJ2-7
D: NA
size: NA
V: TRBV18

DNA: TGTGCCATCAGGGCAATTGACAGGGACTATGGCTACACCTTC
CDR3: CAIRAIDRDYGYTF
J: TRBJ1-2
D: TRBD1
size: NA
V: TRBV10-3

DNA: TGCGCCAGCAGCTTGCAGGGGGAAGTGGCCTACGAGCAGTACTTC
CDR3: CASSLQGEVAYEQYF
J: TRBJ2-7
D: TRBD1
size: NA
V: TRBV5-1

DNA: TGCGCCAGCAGCTATTCTACAGGGCGTACTAATGAAAAACTGTTTTTT
CDR3: CASSYSTGRTNEKLFF
J: TRBJ1-4
D: NA
size: NA
V: TRBV4-1

DNA: TGTGCCAGCAGCTTATTGTGGGCAGGGGGAAACACCATATATTTT
CDR3: CASSLLWAGGNTIYF
J: TRBJ1-3
D: NA
size: NA
V: TRBV7-2

DNA: TGTGCCAGCACCTCTCGGGGGAAGCTAAACACCGGGGAGCTGTTTTTT
CDR3: CASTSRGKLNTGELFF
J: TRBJ2-2
D: NA
size: NA
V: TRBV27

DNA: TGTGCCTGGACCAACCGGGGGGCCAGGTACGAGCAGTACTTC
CDR3: CAWTNRGARYEQYF
J: TRBJ2-7
D: NA
size: NA
V: TRBV30

DNA: TGTGCCAGCAGTCCGGGACAGGGCCCGGGGGGGGAGCTGTTTTTT
CDR3: CASSPGQGPGGELFF
J: TRBJ2-2
D: TRBD1
size: NA
V: TRBV11-2

DNA: TGTGCCACCCTCCGGACAGCCTCTGGGGCCAACGTCCTGACTTTC
CDR3: CATLRTASGANVLTF
J: TRBJ2-6
D: NA
size: NA
V: TRBV6-5

DNA: TGCGCCAGCAGCCCCCAACTGGTGCAAGAGACCCAGTACTTC
CDR3: CASSPQLVQETQYF
J: TRBJ2-5
D: NA
size: NA
V: TRBV4-1

DNA: TGTGCCAGCAGCCAGGGACAGGGAGTATACAATGAGCAGTTCTTC
CDR3: CASSQGQGVYNEQFF
J: TRBJ2-1
D: TRBD1
size: NA
V: TRBV4-2

DNA: TGCGCCAGCAGCTACGACGGGAGCTTTAATGAGCAGTTCTTC
CDR3: CASSYDGSFNEQFF
J: TRBJ2-1
D: NA
size: NA
V: TRBV5-1

DNA: TGTGCCAGCAGCTTGCTTCAGGGTGCGAAAACTGAAGCTTTCTTT
CDR3: CASSLLQGAKTEAFF
J: TRBJ1-1
D: NA
size: once
V: TRBV5-4

DNA: TGTGCCAGCAGCTTAGGTGGGGCGTACAATGAGCAGTTCTTC
CDR3: CASSLGGAYNEQFF
J: TRBJ2-1
D: NA
size: NA
V: TRBV11-3

DNA: TGTGCCAGCAGTTTAGTAGTCTATGAGCAGTTCTTC
CDR3: CASSLVVYEQFF
J: TRBJ2-1
D: NA
size: once
V: TRBV28

DNA: TGTGCCAGCAGGAGGGGACATAACGAGCAGTACTTC
CDR3: CASRRGHNEQYF
J: TRBJ2-7
D: NA
size: NA
V: TRBV25-1

DNA: TGTGCCAGCAGTTTAGCCGGGATCACAGATACGCAGTATTTT
CDR3: CASSLAGITDTQYF
J: TRBJ2-3
D: NA
size: NA
V: TRBV7-9

DNA: TGTGCCAGCAGTGATGTTACTGAAATCCAGTTCTTC
CDR3: CASSDVTEIQFF
J: TRBJ2-1
D: NA
size: few
V: TRBV6-1

DNA: TGTGCCAGCAGCTCAAGACAGGGGGGAGGCTACACCTTC
CDR3: CASSSRQGGGYTF
J: TRBJ1-2
D: TRBD1
size: NA
V: TRBV5-6

DNA: TGTGCCAGCAGTTTAGACAGGGCTTACGAGCAGTACTTC
CDR3: CASSLDRAYEQYF
J: TRBJ2-7
D: NA
size: NA
V: TRBV12-3/TRBV12-4

DNA: TGTGCCAGCAGTTACTCGATCCGGGTCCGTAATTCACCCCTCCACTTT
CDR3: CASSYSIRVRNSPLHF
J: TRBJ1-6
D: NA
size: NA
V: TRBV6-2/TRBV6-3

DNA: TGCGCCAGCAGCCAAGGACACCATCGACTAGAGAAATCCTACAATGAGCAGTTCTTC
CDR3: CASSQGHHRLEKSYNEQFF
J: TRBJ2-1
D: NA
size: NA
V: TRBV4-1

DNA: TGTGCCAGTATCTCCCGGGGTAGCGTTCGGGGCTACACCTTC
CDR3: CASISRGSVRGYTF
J: TRBJ1-2
D: NA
size: NA
V: TRBV19

DNA: TGTGCCAGCAGTGAATGGGCTAGCGGAGGAATTGCGAACACCGGGGAGCTGTTTTTT
CDR3: CASSEWASGGIANTGELFF
J: TRBJ2-2
D: TRBD2
size: NA
V: TRBV6-1

DNA: TGTGCCTGGACCCTGGACTGGACTGGAAACACCATATATTTT
CDR3: CAWTLDWTGNTIYF
J: TRBJ1-3
D: NA
size: NA
V: TRBV30

DNA: TGCAGCGGTGGACAGGACTATGGCTACACCTTC
CDR3: CSGGQDYGYTF
J: TRBJ1-2
D: TRBD1
size: NA
V: TRBV29-1

DNA: TGTGCCAGCAGCTTTCCACAGGGGTCCTATAATTCACCCCTCCACTTT
CDR3: CASSFPQGSYNSPLHF
J: TRBJ1-6
D: TRBD1
size: NA
V: TRBV5-5

DNA: TGTGCCAGCAGTTTAGGTGGCGGCTACGAGCAGTACTTC
CDR3: CASSLGGGYEQYF
J: TRBJ2-7
D: NA
size: NA
V: TRBV28

DNA: TGTGCCACCAGCAGAGATAATAGGGACAGGGAAAAACTGTTTTTT
CDR3: CATSRDNRDREKLFF
J: TRBJ1-4
D: TRBD1
size: NA
V: TRBV15

DNA: TGCGCCAGCAGCTTGCAGGGGGTCAGCTCCTACGAGCAGTACTTC
CDR3: CASSLQGVSSYEQYF
J: TRBJ2-7
D: TRBD1
size: NA
V: TRBV5-1

DNA: TGTGCCAGTTCACCGGGACACGGGTCCTACGAGCAGTACTTC
CDR3: CASSPGHGSYEQYF
J: TRBJ2-7
D: NA
size: NA
V: TRBV25-1

DNA: TGTGCCTGGAGTGTAGCGGGAGTCGGCACCGGGGAGCTGTTTTTT
CDR3: CAWSVAGVGTGELFF
J: TRBJ2-2
D: TRBD2
size: NA
V: TRBV30

DNA: TGCGCCAGCAGGAAGGACATTAGCAATCAGCCCCAGCATTTT
CDR3: CASRKDISNQPQHF
J: TRBJ1-5
D: NA
size: few
V: TRBV5-1

DNA: TGTGCCAGCAGCCGATTGGGACAGGGGAACTACGAGCAGTACTTC
CDR3: CASSRLGQGNYEQYF
J: TRBJ2-7
D: TRBD1
size: NA
V: TRBV2

DNA: TGTGCCATCAGCTTGACAGGGTTCGCTGAAGCTTTCTTT
CDR3: CAISLTGFAEAFF
J: TRBJ1-1
D: TRBD1
size: once
V: TRBV10-3

DNA: TGTGCCAGCAGCTTACGGAGGGCTAGCGGGAGTGCGGCCACAGATACGCAGTATTTT
CDR3: CASSLRRASGSAATDTQYF
J: TRBJ2-3
D: TRBD2
size: NA
V: TRBV7-3

DNA: TGTGCCAGCAGCTTGGGACAGGGATCTTATAATTCACCCCTCCACTTT
CDR3: CASSLGQGSYNSPLHF
J: TRBJ1-6
D: TRBD1
size: NA
V: TRBV5-4

DNA: TGTGCCAGCAGCTCCGGGTTCACAGATACGCAGTATTTT
CDR3: CASSSGFTDTQYF
J: TRBJ2-3
D: NA
size: NA
V: TRBV11-2

DNA: TGTGCCAGCAGTTTAAGGGGGAGGGGTTCGCCCGGGGAGCTGTTTTTT
CDR3: CASSLRGRGSPGELFF
J: TRBJ2-2
D: NA
size: NA
V: TRBV28

DNA: TGTGCCAGCAGTAACCAGGGATCGGCCCAGCATTTT
CDR3: CASSNQGSAQHF
J: TRBJ1-5
D: NA
size: NA
V: TRBV6-6

DNA: TGTGCCAGCAGTGGTCGGGCAGATACGCAGTATTTT
CDR3: CASSGRADTQYF
J: TRBJ2-3
D: NA
size: NA
V: TRBV2

DNA: TGTGCCACCCAATCCCTTGGGGCTAATCAGCCCCAGCATTTT
CDR3: CATQSLGANQPQHF
J: TRBJ1-5
D: NA
size: NA
V: TRBV19

DNA: TGCAGCGTTGCGGAGGATACGCAGTATTTT
CDR3: CSVAEDTQYF
J: TRBJ2-3
D: NA
size: NA
V: TRBV29-1

DNA: TGCGCCAGCAGCTTGGGCAGTTCAACCTCTGGGGCCAACGTCCTGACTTTC
CDR3: CASSLGSSTSGANVLTF
J: TRBJ2-6
D: NA
size: NA
V: TRBV5-1

DNA: TGTGCCAGCAGTTTACGGCAGGGCAAGGAAGCTTTCTTT
CDR3: CASSLRQGKEAFF
J: TRBJ1-1
D: NA
size: NA
V: TRBV27

DNA: TGTGCCAGCAGGTCCACAGGGATGGGCGGCTACACCTTC
CDR3: CASRSTGMGGYTF
J: TRBJ1-2
D: NA
size: once
V: TRBV12-3/TRBV12-4

DNA: TGTGCCAGCAGCGTGGGGACTAGCGGGAGCGGAGGATCCGACAATGAGCAGTTCTTC
CDR3: CASSVGTSGSGGSDNEQFF
J: TRBJ2-1
D: TRBD2
size: NA
V: TRBV9

DNA: TGTGCCAGCAGTTTCTGGGCAGGCTCTCACGAGCAGTACTTC
CDR3: CASSFWAGSHEQYF
J: TRBJ2-7
D: NA
size: many
V: TRBV27

DNA: TGTGCCAGCAGTTCCTCCGGGACTAGCCTTAATGAGCAGTTCTTC
CDR3: CASSSSGTSLNEQFF
J: TRBJ2-1
D: TRBD2
size: NA
V: TRBV28